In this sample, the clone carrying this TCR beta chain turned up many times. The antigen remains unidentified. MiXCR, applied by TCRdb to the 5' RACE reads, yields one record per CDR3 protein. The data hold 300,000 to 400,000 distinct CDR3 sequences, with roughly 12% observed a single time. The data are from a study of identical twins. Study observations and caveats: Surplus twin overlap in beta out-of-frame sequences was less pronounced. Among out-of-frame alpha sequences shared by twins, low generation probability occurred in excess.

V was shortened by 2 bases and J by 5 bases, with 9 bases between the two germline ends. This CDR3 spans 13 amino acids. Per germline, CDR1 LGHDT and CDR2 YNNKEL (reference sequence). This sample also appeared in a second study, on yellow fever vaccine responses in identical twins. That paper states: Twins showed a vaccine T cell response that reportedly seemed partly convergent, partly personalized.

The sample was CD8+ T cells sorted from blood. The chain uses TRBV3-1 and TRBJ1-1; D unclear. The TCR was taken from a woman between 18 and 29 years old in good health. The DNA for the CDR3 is TGTGCCAGCAGCCAATCCACGGGGACTGAAGCTTTCTTT. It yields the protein CASSQSTGTEAFF.